Listed below are T cell receptor beta chains from one sample, sequenced in a study of beta chain features in type 1 diabetes. The protocol was immunoSEQ multiplex PCR, while the TCRdb copy is restricted to in-frame clones and leaves out a portion. The sample includes 500,000 to 850,000 clones, over 12% of them seen just once. The sequencing sample was made of naive CD4+ T cells from blood. These receptors were taken from a man in his late teens or twenties with type 1 diabetes. The CDR3 runs from the conserved cysteine through the conserved F or W. A D gene is named only where the DNA matches it firmly. Size is omitted from some rows. Given values are once, few, many or a class for expanded clones.

d_call clone_size j_call v_call cdr3_nt cdr3_aa
. . TRBJ2-5 TRBV4-3 TGCGCCAGCAGCCACGACCGTAGGGAGACCCAGTACTTC CASSHDRRETQYF
TRBD1 . TRBJ2-7 TRBV9 TGTGCCAGCAGCGGAGCCGGGACAGGGGGTTTCGCCCAGTACTTC CASSGAGTGGFAQYF
. many TRBJ2-7 TRBV14 TGTGCCAGCAGCATCAGTGTTTCCTACGAGCAGTACTTC CASSISVSYEQYF
. . TRBJ2-2 TRBV30 TGTGCCCAAGGGCGGGGACAGCAGACCGGGGAGCTGTTTTTT CAQGRGQQTGELFF
. few TRBJ2-7 TRBV4-3 TGCGCCAGCAGCCAAGGGAGAAGTCAGACCTACGAGCAGTACTTC CASSQGRSQTYEQYF
. . TRBJ2-1 TRBV7-2 TGTGCCAGCAGCTTCCAGCAGGGGCCGCATGAGCAGTTCTTC CASSFQQGPHEQFF
TRBD1 . TRBJ2-5 TRBV30 TGTGCCTGGAGTAAGCCTGGGACAGGGGGACGAGAGACCCAGTACTTC CAWSKPGTGGRETQYF
. . TRBJ2-7 TRBV30 TGTGCCTTGGCCGAGAGCTCCTACGAGCAGTACTTC CALAESSYEQYF
. . TRBJ2-1 TRBV12-2 TGTGCAAGTCGCTTAGACCGACTAGCGGGAGTGGGATCCTACAATGAGCAGTTCTTC CASRLDRLAGVGSYNEQFF
TRBD2 few TRBJ2-1 TRBV28 TGTGCCAGCAGTTTATGGGGAGGGCTGGGGGGTCACAATGAGCAGTTCTTC CASSLWGGLGGHNEQFF
. . TRBJ2-7 TRBV29-1 TGCAGCGGTAGATTTGGCAGCCCGCTCGGCGAGCAGTACTTC CSGRFGSPLGEQYF
TRBD2 few TRBJ2-3 TRBV27 TGTGCCAGCAGTTTATCCGGGAGGGTCACAGATACGCAGTATTTT CASSLSGRVTDTQYF
TRBD1 . TRBJ1-2 TRBV2 TGTGCCAGCACGGGGACAGGGCTGAGTGGCTACACCTTC CASTGTGLSGYTF
. . TRBJ2-1 TRBV5-1 TGCGCCAGCAGCTGGACGGAGAGCTCCTACAATGAGCAGTTCTTC CASSWTESSYNEQFF
. few TRBJ2-1 TRBV12-2 TGTGCAAGTCGTCCGACTAGCGGGAGGTCCTACAATGAGCAGTTCTTC CASRPTSGRSYNEQFF
TRBD1 few TRBJ2-6 TRBV13 TGTGCCAGCAGCCGTATCCCGGGACAGGGTGGGTCTGGGGCCAACGTCCTGACTTTC CASSRIPGQGGSGANVLTF
. . TRBJ2-3 TRBV10-3 TGTGCCATCAGTGAGGTTGCAGATACGCAGTATTTT CAISEVADTQYF
. few TRBJ1-5 TRBV30 TGTGCCTGGAGTCGGAGGACCAATCAGCCCCAGCATTTT CAWSRRTNQPQHF
. . TRBJ1-6 TRBV18 TGTGCCAGCTCACCAGTCGGGGGTAATAATTCACCCCTCCACTTT CASSPVGGNNSPLHF
. . TRBJ1-1 TRBV4-1 TGCGCCAGCAGCCAAGATGCTTTGGTGGCCATGCGGAACACTGAAGCTTTCTTT CASSQDALVAMRNTEAFF
TRBD1 . TRBJ1-1 TRBV5-1 TGCGCCAGCGACAGGGATGGAGACACTGAAGCTTTCTTT CASDRDGDTEAFF
. . TRBJ2-3 TRBV5-1 TGCGCCAGCAGCTCCGAAATGGGGGATACGCAGTATTTT CASSSEMGDTQYF
. few TRBJ2-3 TRBV25-1 TGTGCCAGCAGTGAGGGACCCCGAACGGCAGATACGCAGTATTTT CASSEGPRTADTQYF
. . TRBJ2-2 TRBV5-1 TGCGCCAGCAGCTTGATAGGGATTAACACCGGGGAGCTGTTTTTT CASSLIGINTGELFF
. few TRBJ2-2 TRBV2 TGTGCCAGCAGTATGAATCGTCTGGGCACCGGGGAGCTGTTTTTT CASSMNRLGTGELFF
TRBD2 . TRBJ2-1 TRBV9 TGTGCCAGCAGCGTAGTAGCGGGCTCCTACAATGAGCAGTTCTTC CASSVVAGSYNEQFF
. few TRBJ2-1 TRBV7-7 TGTGCTAGCAGCTTAGGAGGGGGTGTCTACAATGAGCAGTTCTTC CASSLGGGVYNEQFF
. . TRBJ1-2 TRBV28 TGTGCCAGCAGCTCATCAGGGGCTAACTATGGCTACACCTTC CASSSSGANYGYTF
. . TRBJ2-2 TRBV5-1 TGCGCCAGCACCAGTCGTGAGAGGGCAAACACCGGGGAGCTGTTTTTT CASTSRERANTGELFF
TRBD1 . TRBJ1-5 TRBV30 TGTGCCTGGAGTGGGGGGACAGGGGGTACCGATCAGCCCCAGCATTTT CAWSGGTGGTDQPQHF
TRBD1 . TRBJ1-2 TRBV9 TGTGCCAGCAGCGCGGACAGGGGGCCCTATGGCTACACCTTC CASSADRGPYGYTF